This T cell receptor beta chain was sequenced for a study of technical replicates of blood from several donors. V was shortened by 0 bases and J by 3 bases, with 8 bases between the two germline ends. Germline V lookup: CDR1 GTSNPN, CDR2 SVGIG (reference sequence). The CDR3 sequence is 13 residues long. TCRdb's copy holds only in-frame clones and misses some; the assay was immunoSEQ multiplex PCR. The top ten hold roughly 0.35% of the sample, which has roughly 40,000 clones, 96% seen once. The sample was T cells isolated from PBMCs. The chain has TRBV30 and TRBJ2-5; possible D gene TRBD1, 5 bases. The origin of this receptor is a human donor in good health. The CDR3 loop is CAWSVDREETQYF. Here the CDR3 DNA reads TGTGCCTGGAGTGTAGACAGAGAAGAGACCCAGTACTTC.